Reported below is one TCR beta chain. The antigen remains unidentified. immunoSEQ v3.0 was run at survey level. Clones were read by immunoSEQ multiplex PCR, and TCRdb kept only the in-frame ones, dropping some. The sample shows around 26,000 clones, approximately 86% of them seen only once. This record belongs to a study of long-term antiretroviral therapy in people with HIV. Overall study context: Some samples came about a decade before the 2015 immediate-ART recommendation, and these were the earliest.

The germline gives CDR1 LGHNA, CDR2 YSLEER. The V gene lost 4 bases and the J gene lost 5 bases, with 9 bases spanning the gap. This CDR3 region has 13 residues. Whole-study findings and limits: From the mid-2000s to the late 2010s, blood was obtained, possibly while participants received older ART regimens.

The source material was unsorted PBMCs, sampled 2.7 years after starting antiretroviral therapy. This TCR was sampled from a man aged 40-49 years with HIV. The J gene is TRBJ1-5, the V gene TRBV4-3; no definite D call. CDR3 loop: CASSLHRDQPQHF. The CDR3 nucleotides read TGCGCCAGCAGCCTTCACAGAGATCAGCCCCAGCATTTT.